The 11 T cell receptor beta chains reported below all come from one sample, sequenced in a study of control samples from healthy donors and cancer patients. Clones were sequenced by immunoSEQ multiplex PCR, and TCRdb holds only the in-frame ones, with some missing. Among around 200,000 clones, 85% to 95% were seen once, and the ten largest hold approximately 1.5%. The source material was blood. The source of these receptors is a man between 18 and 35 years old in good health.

The DNA for the CDR3 is TGTGCCAGCAGTGGACGACAGGGGCAAGGGGAAAAACTGTTTTTT. It encodes CASSGRQGQGEKLFF. V and J are TRBV2 and TRBJ1-4; TRBD1 matches at 8 bases. The CDR3 is 15 amino acids. The V gene's germline CDR1 is SNHLY and CDR2 FYNNEI. J was trimmed by 8 bases and V by 4 bases; bases with no gene match: 9.

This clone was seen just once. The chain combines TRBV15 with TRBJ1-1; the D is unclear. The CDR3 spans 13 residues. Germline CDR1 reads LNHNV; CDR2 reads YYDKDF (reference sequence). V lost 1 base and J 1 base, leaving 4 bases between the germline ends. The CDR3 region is CATSRVPNTEAFF. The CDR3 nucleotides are TGTGCCACCAGCAGAGTACCGAACACTGAAGCTTTCTTT.

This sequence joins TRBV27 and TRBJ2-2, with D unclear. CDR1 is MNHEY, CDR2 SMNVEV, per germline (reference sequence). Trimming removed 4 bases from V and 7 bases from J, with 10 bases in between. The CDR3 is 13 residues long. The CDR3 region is CASSSSKVGELFF. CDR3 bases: TGTGCCAGCAGTTCCTCGAAGGTCGGGGAGCTGTTTTTT.

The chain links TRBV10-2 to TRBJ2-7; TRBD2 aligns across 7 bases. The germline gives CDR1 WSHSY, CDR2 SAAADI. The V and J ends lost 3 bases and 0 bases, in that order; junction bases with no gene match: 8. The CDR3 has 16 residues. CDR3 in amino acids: CASSDPGGGSSYEQYF. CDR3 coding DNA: TGCGCCAGCAGTGACCCGGGGGGTGGTAGCTCCTACGAGCAGTACTTC.

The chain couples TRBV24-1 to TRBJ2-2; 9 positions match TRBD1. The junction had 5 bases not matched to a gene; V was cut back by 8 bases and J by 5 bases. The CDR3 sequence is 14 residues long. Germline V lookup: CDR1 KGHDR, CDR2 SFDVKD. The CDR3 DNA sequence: TGTGCCACCATGGGACAGGGAAGGACCGGGGAGCTGTTTTTT. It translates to CATMGQGRTGELFF.

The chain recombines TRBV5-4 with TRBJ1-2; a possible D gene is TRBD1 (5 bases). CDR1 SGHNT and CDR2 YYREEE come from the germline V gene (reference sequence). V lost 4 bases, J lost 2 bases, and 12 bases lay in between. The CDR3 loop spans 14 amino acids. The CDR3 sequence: CASSPGTANYGYTF. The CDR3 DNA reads TGTGCCAGCAGCCCGGGGACCGCGAACTATGGCTACACCTTC.

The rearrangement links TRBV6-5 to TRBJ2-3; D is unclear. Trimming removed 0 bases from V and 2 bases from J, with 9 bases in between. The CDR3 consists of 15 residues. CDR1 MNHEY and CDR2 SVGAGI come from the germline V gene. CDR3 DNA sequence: TGTGCCAGCAGTTACTCGATTCGCCTCACAGATACGCAGTATTTT. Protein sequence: CASSYSIRLTDTQYF.

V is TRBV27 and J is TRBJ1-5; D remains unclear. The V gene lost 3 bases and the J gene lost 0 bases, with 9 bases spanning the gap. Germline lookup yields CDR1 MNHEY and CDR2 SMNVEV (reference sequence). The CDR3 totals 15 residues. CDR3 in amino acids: CASSLLPDSNQPQHF. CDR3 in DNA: TGTGCCAGCAGTTTGTTACCGGATAGCAATCAGCCCCAGCATTTT.

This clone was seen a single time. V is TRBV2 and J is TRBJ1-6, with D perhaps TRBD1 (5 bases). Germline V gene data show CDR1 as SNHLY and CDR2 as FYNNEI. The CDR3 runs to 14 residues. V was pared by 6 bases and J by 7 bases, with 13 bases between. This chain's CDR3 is CASRIDSPNSPLHF. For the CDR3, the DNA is TGTGCCAGCAGAATCGACAGCCCGAATTCACCCCTCCACTTT.

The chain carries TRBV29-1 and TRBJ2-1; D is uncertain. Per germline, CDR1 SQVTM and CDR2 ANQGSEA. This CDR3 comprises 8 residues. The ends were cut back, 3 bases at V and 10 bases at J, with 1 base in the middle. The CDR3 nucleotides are TGCAGCGTTGACGAGCAGTTCTTC. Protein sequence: CSVDEQFF.

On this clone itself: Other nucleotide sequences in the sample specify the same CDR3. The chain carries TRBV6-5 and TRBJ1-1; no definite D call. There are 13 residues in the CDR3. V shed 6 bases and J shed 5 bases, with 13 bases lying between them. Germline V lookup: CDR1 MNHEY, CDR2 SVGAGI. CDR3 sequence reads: CASSRGGGTEAFF. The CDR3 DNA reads TGTGCCAGCAGCCGGGGAGGTGGAACTGAAGCTTTCTTT.